The next 3 T cell receptor beta chains were all read from a single sample in a study of molecular identifiers for immune sequencing clone quantification. Each CDR3 protein gets one entry after TCRdb re-called the PCR reads with MiXCR. The top ten hold approximately 1.1% of the sample, which has approximately 37,000 distinct CDR3 sequences, 15% to 20% seen once. The material sequenced was naive CD8+ T cells from blood, with Jurkat cell RNA spiked in. Indicated subset: FACS-sorted CD8+CD4-CCR7+CD45RA+ naive T cells. The receptors originated from a human donor in good health. Some libraries in this study had Jurkat cell RNA spiked in.

Many counts were recorded for this clonotype. The chain couples TRBV28 to TRBJ2-1, with D hard to call. The V gene's germline CDR1 is MDHEN and CDR2 SYDVKM. The CDR3 runs 11 residues. The V end was cut by 6 bases, the J end by 7 bases, with 7 bases between. CDR3 residues: CASSPRNEQFF. In DNA form, the CDR3 reads TGTGCCAGCAGCCCCAGAAATGAGCAGTTCTTC.

This clonotype was seen at least ten times. This rearrangement joins TRBV4-3 to TRBJ2-2; 10 nucleotides agree with TRBD2. V was pared by 0 bases and J by 5 bases, with 6 bases of the junction left unmatched. The CDR3 extends over 17 amino acids. The V gene's germline CDR1 is LGHNA and CDR2 YSLEER. The chain's CDR3 is CASSQDLPSGSTGELFF. CDR3 DNA sequence: TGCGCCAGCAGCCAAGATCTTCCTAGCGGGAGTACCGGGGAGCTGTTTTTT.

This clonotype was observed many times. The chain joins TRBV5-1 to TRBJ2-7; D gene unclear. Germline CDR1 is SGHRS and CDR2 is YFSETQ. This CDR3 has 16 amino acids. The ends were cut back, 0 bases at V and 0 bases at J, with 13 bases in the middle. As DNA, the CDR3 is TGCGCCAGCAGCTTGGCCTCGACTGAGAGCTCCTACGAGCAGTACTTC. Residues: CASSLASTESSYEQYF.